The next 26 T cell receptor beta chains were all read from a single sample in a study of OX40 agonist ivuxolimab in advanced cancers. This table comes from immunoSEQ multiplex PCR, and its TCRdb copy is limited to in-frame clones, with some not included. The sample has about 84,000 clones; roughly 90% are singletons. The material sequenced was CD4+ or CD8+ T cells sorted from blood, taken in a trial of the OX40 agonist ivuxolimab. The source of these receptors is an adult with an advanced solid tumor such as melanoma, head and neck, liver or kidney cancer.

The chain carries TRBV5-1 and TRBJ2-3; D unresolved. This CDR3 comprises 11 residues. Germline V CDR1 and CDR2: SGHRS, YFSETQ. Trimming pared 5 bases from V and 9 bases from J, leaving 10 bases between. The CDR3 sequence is CASSLRNTQYF. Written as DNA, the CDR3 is TGCGCCAGCAGTCTTCGGAACACGCAGTATTTT.

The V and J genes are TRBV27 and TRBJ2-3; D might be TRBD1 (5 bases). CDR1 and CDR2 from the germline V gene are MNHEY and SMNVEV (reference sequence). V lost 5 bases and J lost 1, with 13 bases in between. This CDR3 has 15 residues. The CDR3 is CASSQIRVGTDTQYF. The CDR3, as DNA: TGTGCCAGCAGTCAAATCAGGGTAGGCACAGATACGCAGTATTTT.

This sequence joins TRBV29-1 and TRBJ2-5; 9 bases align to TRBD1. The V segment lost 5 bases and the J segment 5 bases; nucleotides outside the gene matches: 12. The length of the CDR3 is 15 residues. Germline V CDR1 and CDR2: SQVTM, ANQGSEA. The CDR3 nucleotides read TGCAGCGTTTCCGGGACAGGGCGGGGGCTTGAGACCCAGTACTTC. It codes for CSVSGTGRGLETQYF. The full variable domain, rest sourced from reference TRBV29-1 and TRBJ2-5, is SAVISQKPSRDICQRGTSLTIQCQVDSQVTMMFWYRQQPGQSLTLIATANQGSEATYESGFVIDKFPISRPNLTFSTLTVSNMSPEDSSIYLCSVSGTGRGLETQYFGPGTRLLVL.

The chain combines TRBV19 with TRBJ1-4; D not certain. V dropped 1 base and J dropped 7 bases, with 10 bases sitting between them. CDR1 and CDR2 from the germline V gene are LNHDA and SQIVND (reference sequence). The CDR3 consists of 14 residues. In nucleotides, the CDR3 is TGTGCCAGTAGTATAGGCCCCGGACGTGAAAAACTGTTTTTT. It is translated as CASSIGPGREKLFF.

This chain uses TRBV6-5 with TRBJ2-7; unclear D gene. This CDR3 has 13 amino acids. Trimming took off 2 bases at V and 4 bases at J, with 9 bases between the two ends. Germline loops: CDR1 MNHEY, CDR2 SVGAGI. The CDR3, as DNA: TGTGCCAGCAGTTACGGGATACAGTACGAGCAGTACTTC. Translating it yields CASSYGIQYEQYF.

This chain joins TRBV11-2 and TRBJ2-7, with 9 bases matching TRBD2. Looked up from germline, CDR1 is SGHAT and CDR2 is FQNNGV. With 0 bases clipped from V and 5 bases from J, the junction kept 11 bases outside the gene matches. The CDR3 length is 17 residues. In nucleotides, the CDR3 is TGTGCCAGCAGCTTAGAGGCAGGCGGGAGGGCCTGGAACGAGCAGTACTTC. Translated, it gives CASSLEAGGRAWNEQYF.

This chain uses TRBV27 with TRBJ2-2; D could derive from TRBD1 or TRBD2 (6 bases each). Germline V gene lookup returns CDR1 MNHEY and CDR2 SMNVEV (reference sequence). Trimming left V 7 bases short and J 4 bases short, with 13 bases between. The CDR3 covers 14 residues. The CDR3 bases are TGTGCCAGCACGTGGGGGCGGGGCACCGGGGAGCTGTTTTTT. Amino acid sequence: CASTWGRGTGELFF.

CDR3 loop: CAWSGVTGTGGAYGYTF. In DNA form, the CDR3 reads TGTGCCTGGAGTGGAGTTACCGGGACAGGGGGCGCCTATGGCTACACCTTC. The chain is built from TRBV30 and TRBJ1-2; 12 bases are a match to TRBD1. V gave up 1 base and J gave up 4 bases; unmatched junction bases: 10. Germline CDR1 reads GTSNPN; CDR2 reads SVGIG (reference sequence). CDR3 size: 17 residues.

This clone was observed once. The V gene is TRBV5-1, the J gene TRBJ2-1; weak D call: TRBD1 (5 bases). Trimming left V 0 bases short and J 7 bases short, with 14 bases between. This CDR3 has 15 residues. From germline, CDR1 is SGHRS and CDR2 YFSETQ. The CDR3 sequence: CASSLGGGPLNEQFF. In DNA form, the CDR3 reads TGCGCCAGCAGCTTGGGGGGCGGACCCCTTAATGAGCAGTTCTTC.

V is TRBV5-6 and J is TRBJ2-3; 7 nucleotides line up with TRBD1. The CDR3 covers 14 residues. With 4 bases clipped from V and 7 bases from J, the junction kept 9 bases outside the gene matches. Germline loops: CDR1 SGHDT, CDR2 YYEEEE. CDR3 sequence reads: CASSPQGVPNTQYF. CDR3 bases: TGTGCCAGCAGCCCCCAGGGGGTTCCTAATACGCAGTATTTT.

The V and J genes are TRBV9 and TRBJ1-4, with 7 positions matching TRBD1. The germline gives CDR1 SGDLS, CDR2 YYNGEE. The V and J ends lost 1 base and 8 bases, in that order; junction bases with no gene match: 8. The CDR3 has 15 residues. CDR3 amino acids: CASSVSGRGWEKLFF. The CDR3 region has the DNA TGTGCCAGCAGCGTATCCGGCAGGGGGTGGGAAAAACTGTTTTTT.

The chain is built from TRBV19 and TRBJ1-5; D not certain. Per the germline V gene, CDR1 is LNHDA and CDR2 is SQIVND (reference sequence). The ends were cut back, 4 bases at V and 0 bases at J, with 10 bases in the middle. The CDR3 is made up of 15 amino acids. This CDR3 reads CASSTYLYSNQPQHF. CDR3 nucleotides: TGTGCCAGTAGTACCTATCTTTATAGCAATCAGCCCCAGCATTTT.

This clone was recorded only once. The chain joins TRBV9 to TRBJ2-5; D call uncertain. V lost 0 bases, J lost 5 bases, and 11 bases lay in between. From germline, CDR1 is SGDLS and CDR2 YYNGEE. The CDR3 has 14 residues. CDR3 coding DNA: TGTGCCAGCAGCGTAGACGCTTGGGGTGAGACCCAGTACTTC. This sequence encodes CASSVDAWGETQYF. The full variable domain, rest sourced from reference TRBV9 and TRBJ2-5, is DSGVTQTPKHLITATGQRVTLRCSPRSGDLSVYWYQQSLDQGLQFLIQYYNGEERAKGNILERFSAQQFPDLHSELNLSSLELGDSALYFCASSVDAWGETQYFGPGTRLLVL.

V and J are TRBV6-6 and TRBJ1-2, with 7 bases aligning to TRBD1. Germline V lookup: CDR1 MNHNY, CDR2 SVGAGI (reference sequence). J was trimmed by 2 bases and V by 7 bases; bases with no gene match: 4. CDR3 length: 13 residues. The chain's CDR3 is CASTRTGNYGYTF. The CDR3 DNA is TGTGCCAGCACCCGGACAGGAAACTATGGCTACACCTTC.

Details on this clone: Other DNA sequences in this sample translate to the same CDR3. CDR3 in amino acids: CASSLGQGGYGYTF. The CDR3 DNA reads TGCGCCAGCAGCTTGGGACAGGGTGGCTATGGCTACACCTTC. J is TRBJ1-2 and V is TRBV5-1; TRBD1 matches at 7 bases. This CDR3 has 14 amino acids. V dropped 0 bases and J dropped 4; count of bases not matched to a gene: 3. Germline-derived CDR1 and CDR2 are SGHRS and YFSETQ.

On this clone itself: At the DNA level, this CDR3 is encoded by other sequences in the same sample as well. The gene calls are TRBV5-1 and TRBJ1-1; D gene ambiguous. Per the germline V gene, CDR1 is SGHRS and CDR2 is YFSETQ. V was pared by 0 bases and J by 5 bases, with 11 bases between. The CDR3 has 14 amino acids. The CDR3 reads CASSLGNGDTEAFF. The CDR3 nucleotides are TGCGCCAGCAGCTTGGGGAATGGGGATACTGAAGCTTTCTTT.

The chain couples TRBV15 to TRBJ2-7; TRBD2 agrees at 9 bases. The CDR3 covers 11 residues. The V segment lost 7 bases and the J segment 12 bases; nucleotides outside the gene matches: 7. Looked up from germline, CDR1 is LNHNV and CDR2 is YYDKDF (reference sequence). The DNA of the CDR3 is TGTGCCACCACCGCGGGAGGGCCCCTGTACTTC. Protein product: CATTAGGPLYF.

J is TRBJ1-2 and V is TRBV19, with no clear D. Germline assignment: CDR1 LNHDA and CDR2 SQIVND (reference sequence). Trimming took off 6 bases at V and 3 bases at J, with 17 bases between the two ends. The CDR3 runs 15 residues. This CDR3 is CASSLAPAGDYGYTF. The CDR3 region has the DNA TGTGCCAGTAGCCTCGCCCCGGCAGGAGACTATGGCTACACCTTC. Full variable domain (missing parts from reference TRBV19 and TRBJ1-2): DGGITQSPKYLFRKEGQNVTLSCEQNLNHDAMYWYRQDPGQGLRLIYYSQIVNDFQKGDIAEGYSVSREKKESFPLTVTSAQKNPTAFYLCASSLAPAGDYGYTFGSGTRLTVV.

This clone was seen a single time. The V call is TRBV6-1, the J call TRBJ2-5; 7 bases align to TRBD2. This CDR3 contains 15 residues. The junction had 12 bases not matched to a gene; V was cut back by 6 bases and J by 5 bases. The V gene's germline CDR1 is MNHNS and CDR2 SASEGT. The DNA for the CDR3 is TGTGCCAGCAGGGCCGAGCGACTAGCTGGCGAGACCCAGTACTTC. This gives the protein CASRAERLAGETQYF.

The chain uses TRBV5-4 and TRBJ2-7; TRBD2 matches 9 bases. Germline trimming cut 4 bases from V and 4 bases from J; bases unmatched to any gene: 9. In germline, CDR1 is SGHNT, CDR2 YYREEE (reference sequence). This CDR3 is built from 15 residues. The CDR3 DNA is TGTGCCAGCAGCGGGGCGGGGGGGAAGCAGTACGAGCAGTACTTC. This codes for CASSGAGGKQYEQYF.

CDR3 region: CASSIESSYEQYF. CDR3 nucleotide sequence: TGTGCCAGTAGTATAGAAAGCTCCTACGAGCAGTACTTC. The chain uses TRBV19 and TRBJ2-7; D remains ambiguous. The ends were cut back, 0 bases at V and 0 bases at J, with 3 bases in the middle. This CDR3 has 13 residues. Germline CDR1 is LNHDA and CDR2 is SQIVND (reference sequence).

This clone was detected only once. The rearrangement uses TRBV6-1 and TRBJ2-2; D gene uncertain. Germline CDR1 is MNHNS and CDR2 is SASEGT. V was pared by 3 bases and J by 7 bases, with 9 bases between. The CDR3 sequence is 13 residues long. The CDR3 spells CASSDRPGGELFF. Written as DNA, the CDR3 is TGTGCCAGCAGTGATCGGCCGGGCGGGGAGCTGTTTTTT.

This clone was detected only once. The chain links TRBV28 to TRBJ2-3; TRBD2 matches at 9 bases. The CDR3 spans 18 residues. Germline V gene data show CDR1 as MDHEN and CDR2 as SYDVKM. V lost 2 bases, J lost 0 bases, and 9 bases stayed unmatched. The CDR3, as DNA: TGTGCCAGCAGTTTAACTTTGAGCGGGAGGCTCAGCACAGATACGCAGTATTTT. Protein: CASSLTLSGRLSTDTQYF. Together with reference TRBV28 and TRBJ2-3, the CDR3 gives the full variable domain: DVKVTQSSRYLVKRTGEKVFLECVQDMDHENMFWYRQDPGLGLRLIYFSYDVKMKEKGDIPEGYSVSREKKERFSLILESASTNQTSMYLCASSLTLSGRLSTDTQYFGPGTRLTVL.

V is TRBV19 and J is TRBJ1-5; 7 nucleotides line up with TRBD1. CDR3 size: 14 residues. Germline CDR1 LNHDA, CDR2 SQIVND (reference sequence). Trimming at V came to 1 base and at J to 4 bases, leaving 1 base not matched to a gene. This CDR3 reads CASSIGQGNQPQHF. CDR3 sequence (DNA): TGTGCCAGTAGTATAGGACAGGGAAATCAGCCCCAGCATTTT.

The chain's CDR3 is CASRTGGNTIYF. The CDR3 nucleotides read TGTGCCAGCAGGACAGGGGGAAACACCATATATTTT. The chain combines TRBV6-5 with TRBJ1-3; 7 nucleotides line up with TRBD1. V shed 6 bases, J shed 4 bases, and the junction held 0 bases outside the gene matches. The CDR3 runs 12 residues. The germline V gene encodes CDR1 MNHEY and CDR2 SVGAGI.

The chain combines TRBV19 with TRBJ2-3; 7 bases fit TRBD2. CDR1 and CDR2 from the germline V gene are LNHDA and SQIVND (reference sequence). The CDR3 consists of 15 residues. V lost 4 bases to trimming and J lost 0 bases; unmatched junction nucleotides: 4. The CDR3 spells CASSRSSGSTDTQYF. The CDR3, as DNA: TGTGCCAGTAGTAGGAGTAGCGGGAGCACAGATACGCAGTATTTT.